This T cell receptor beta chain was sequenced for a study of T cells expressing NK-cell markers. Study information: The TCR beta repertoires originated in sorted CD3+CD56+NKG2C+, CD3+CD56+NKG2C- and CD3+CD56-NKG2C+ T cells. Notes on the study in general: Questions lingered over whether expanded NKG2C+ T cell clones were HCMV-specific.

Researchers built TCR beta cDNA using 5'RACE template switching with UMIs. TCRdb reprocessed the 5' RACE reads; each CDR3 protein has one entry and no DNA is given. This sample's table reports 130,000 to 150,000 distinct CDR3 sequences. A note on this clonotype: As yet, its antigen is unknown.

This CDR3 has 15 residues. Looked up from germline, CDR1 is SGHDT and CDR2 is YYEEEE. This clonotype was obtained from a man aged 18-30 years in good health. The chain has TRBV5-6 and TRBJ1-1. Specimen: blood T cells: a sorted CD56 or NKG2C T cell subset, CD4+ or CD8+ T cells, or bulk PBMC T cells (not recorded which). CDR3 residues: CASSLEGSWITEAFF.